The entry below describes one TCR beta chain. Its antigen is undetermined. Data came from immunoSEQ multiplex PCR; TCRdb stores just in-frame clones and leaves some out. The table lists under 110,000 clones, 88% of them singletons. The record originates from a study of cytomegalovirus exposure and HLA in healthy donors. Overall study results and limits: High sensitivity and specificity were reportedly achieved when the classifier diagnosed cytomegalovirus status.

Germline CDR1 reads MNHNY; CDR2 reads SVGAGI (reference sequence). The CDR3 covers 15 residues. Germline trimming cut 6 bases from V and 9 bases from J; bases unmatched to any gene: 13. The sequenced sample consisted of PBMCs. V gene TRBV6-6 combines with J gene TRBJ2-4, with 8 bases aligning to TRBD1. The sequence was collected from a woman aged 18 to 35 in good health and CMV-seropositive. The CDR3 coding sequence is TGTGCCAGCAGCCCGGCAGTGGGTGACAGGGGCATTCAGTACTTC. Translating it yields CASSPAVGDRGIQYF.